This T cell receptor beta chain is from a study of blood T cells in healthy people across ages. Study findings and constraints: Among T cells, TCR beta diversity per million cells dropped roughly linearly as age rose.

Primed by a sample-barcoded 5' primer and a J-beta primer mix, a second PCR proceeded for about 7 to 12 cycles. A single record per CDR3 protein comes from TCRdb applying MiXCR to the 5' RACE reads. The sample contains 550,000 to 800,000 distinct CDR3 sequences, about 30% of which appear only once. This clonotype was picked up many times. What it binds is unknown. There were healthy Caucasian individuals from Russia, aged roughly 6 to 100, serving as donors. Each sample yielded at least 6 million isolated PBMCs. Germline values: CDR1 MNHNY, CDR2 SVGAGI (reference sequence). Trimming cost V 0 bases and J 1 base, with 4 bases left between them. The CDR3 totals 13 residues.

The clonotype originates from a woman of 80 years or more in good health. The sample was blood. This rearrangement joins TRBV6-6 to TRBJ2-7, with D unresolved. CDR3 sequence (DNA): TGTGCCAGCAGTTACTCGGTGTCCTACGAGCAGTACTTC. It is translated as CASSYSVSYEQYF.